This is a list of T cell receptor beta chains from one sample in a study of blood T cell repertoires in COVID-19. Profiled with immunoSEQ multiplex PCR; TCRdb holds only in-frame clones, not every one. This repertoire shows 200,000 to 250,000 clones, around 81% found once; its top ten account for 6.5% to 9.5%. Material: peripheral blood. These receptors all come from a woman older than 75 with COVID-19, enrolled during active disease. Each CDR3 is given with its conserved first and last residue. The order of the fields is V gene, clone size, J gene, CDR3 protein. Clone sizes are given selectively: once, few, many, or a class where the clone is expanded.

>TRBV28|NA|TRBJ1-5
CASTPRGQGDYQPQHF
>TRBV18|NA|TRBJ2-5
CASSPPPVGETQYF
>TRBV7-9|NA|TRBJ1-1
CASSLVDREDLTGGTEAFF
>TRBV19|NA|TRBJ1-2
CASSYPVRYGYTF
>TRBV30|NA|TRBJ1-3
CAWSVTQSLSGNTIYF
>TRBV5-1|NA|TRBJ1-5
CASSLGGSGQPQHF
>TRBV19|NA|TRBJ1-2
CASSVDRGTLYGYTF
>TRBV19|NA|TRBJ1-2
CASSSGGISPSLYGYTF
>TRBV6-5|NA|TRBJ1-5
CASNNYQPQHF
>TRBV6-5|NA|TRBJ2-3
CASRSGGVTDTQYF
>TRBV5-1|few|TRBJ2-1
CASSLGLVAGNEQFF
>TRBV9|NA|TRBJ1-3
CASSVGVSSGNTIYF
>TRBV6-2/TRBV6-3|once|TRBJ2-2
CASSYSRGLADTGELFF
>TRBV7-2|NA|TRBJ2-2
CASSLSGELFF
>TRBV18|few|TRBJ1-4
CASSPRQGEKLFF
>TRBV5-1|NA|TRBJ2-2
CASRGTSGGMNTGELFF
>TRBV6-6|NA|TRBJ2-7
CASKVAGTYEQYF
>TRBV6-5|once|TRBJ1-2
CASSYSIPGSKNGYTF
>TRBV6-1|NA|TRBJ1-5
CASSPDLKPQHF
>TRBV24-1|NA|TRBJ2-2
CATSDPGTGDTGELFF
>TRBV2|NA|TRBJ1-1
CASTIMNTEAFF
>TRBV3-1/TRBV3-2|NA|TRBJ2-7
CASSQRTSGRGEQYF
>TRBV29-1|NA|TRBJ2-3
CSVGGLAGASTDTQYF
>TRBV6-5|NA|TRBJ1-2
CASSYATGGYTF
>TRBV9|NA|TRBJ2-3
CASSVGGDTQYF
>TRBV12-3/TRBV12-4|NA|TRBJ1-2
CASSLGTDQGANF
>TRBV6-6|NA|TRBJ2-7
CASNPFQGLEQYF
>TRBV15|NA|TRBJ2-7
CATSRTDSGVSYEQYF
>TRBV7-9|NA|TRBJ2-5
CASSFEEETQYF
>TRBV30|NA|TRBJ1-1
CAWSHILAGPQKTFF
>TRBV7-2|NA|TRBJ2-1
CASSYRDRESNEQFF
>TRBV7-8|NA|TRBJ1-3
CASSLTGSGNTIYF
>TRBV27|NA|TRBJ1-1
CASTTGRGNTEAFF
>TRBV11-2|NA|TRBJ2-1
CASSSPLGGSRDEQFF
>TRBV2|NA|TRBJ2-2
CASNVQVSGELFF
>TRBV7-9|NA|TRBJ2-1
CASSSRQYNEQFF
>TRBV15|few|TRBJ2-1
CATSSPGLAGGPGYNEQFF
>TRBV30|NA|TRBJ2-1
CAWSSRTSGLNEQFF
>TRBV5-1|NA|TRBJ1-5
CASSPGQGENQPQHF
>TRBV30|NA|TRBJ2-5
CAWRMGRRETQYF
>TRBV30|once|TRBJ1-6
CAWSVQGWTPLHF
>TRBV19|NA|TRBJ2-2
CASNGGLAGVVAGELFF
>TRBV14|NA|TRBJ2-1
CASSQGQRGLSEQFF
>TRBV11-2|NA|TRBJ1-2
CASSSFGTGVGGYTF
>TRBV27|NA|TRBJ1-2
CASTWTGEGGAYGYTF
>TRBV29-1|NA|TRBJ1-2
CSVEGTDYGYTF
>TRBV5-1|NA|TRBJ1-5
CASSLRGNQPQHF
>TRBV5-1|NA|TRBJ2-7
CASSSRPGMSLYEQYF
>TRBV9|once|TRBJ1-2
CASSTRTGGNYGYTF
>TRBV4-1|few|TRBJ2-5
CASSQEATGGWLETQYF
>TRBV7-8|NA|TRBJ2-2
CASSLTPGGFTGELFF
>TRBV6-5|NA|TRBJ2-7
CASSSPGGRSREQYF
>TRBV6-2/TRBV6-3|NA|TRBJ1-3
CASSYRAPGLSSGNTIYF
>TRBV5-8|NA|TRBJ1-2
CASSKGEMRGYTF
>TRBV19|NA|TRBJ1-2
CASSSRVGYTF
>TRBV18|NA|TRBJ2-1
CASSLAEAYNEQFF
>TRBV2|NA|TRBJ1-1
CASIEDTEAFF
>TRBV2|few|TRBJ1-2
CASILWRESEYGYTF
>TRBV7-9|once|TRBJ1-2
CASSAGQMNYGYTF
>TRBV4-3|once|TRBJ2-5
CASSQDTAGETQYF